This T cell receptor (beta chain) was sequenced during a study of blood T cell repertoires in COVID-19. For the study at large: COVID-19 samples collected from the United States, Italy and Spain covered acute and convalescent phases. PBMCs, B-cell-depleted T cells, or T cells were the source of the cDNA or gDNA that made up the material.

In the original analysis: Reference gene primer amplification gave estimated nucleated cell counts. Profiled with immunoSEQ multiplex PCR; TCRdb holds only in-frame clones, not every one. That table gives V, J and clone size, and the DNA gave D and trimming. The sample has tens of thousands of clones; approximately 89% are singletons. The CDR3 consists of 14 residues. Germline V gene lookup returns CDR1 LNHDA and CDR2 SQIVND (reference sequence). V dropped 6 bases and J dropped 7; count of bases not matched to a gene: 12. Sequenced: peripheral blood. The rearrangement uses TRBV19 and TRBJ2-7; 7 nucleotides match TRBD1. The sequence was obtained from a man aged 50 to 60 with active COVID-19. CDR3 bases: TGTGCCAGTAGCACCGGGACAGCCCAAGGGGAGCAGTACTTC. Translation gives CASSTGTAQGEQYF.